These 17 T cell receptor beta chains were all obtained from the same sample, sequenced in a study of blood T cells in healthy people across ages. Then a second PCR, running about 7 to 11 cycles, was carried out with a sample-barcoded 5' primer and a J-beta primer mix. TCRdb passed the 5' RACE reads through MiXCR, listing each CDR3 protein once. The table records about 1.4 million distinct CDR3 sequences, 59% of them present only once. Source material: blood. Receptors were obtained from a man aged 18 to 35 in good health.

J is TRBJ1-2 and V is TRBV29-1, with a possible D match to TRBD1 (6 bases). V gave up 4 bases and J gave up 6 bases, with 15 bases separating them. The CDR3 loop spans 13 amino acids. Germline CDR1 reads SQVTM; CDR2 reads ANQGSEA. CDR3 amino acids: CSVAAGTSDGYTF. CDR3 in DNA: TGCAGCGTTGCGGCTGGGACATCGGATGGCTACACCTTC.

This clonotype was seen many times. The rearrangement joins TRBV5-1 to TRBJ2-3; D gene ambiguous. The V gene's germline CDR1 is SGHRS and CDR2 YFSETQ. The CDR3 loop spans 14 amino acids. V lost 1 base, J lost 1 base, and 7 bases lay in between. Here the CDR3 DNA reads TGCGCCAGCAGCTTGAATGCGGGCACAGATACGCAGTATTTT. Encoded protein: CASSLNAGTDTQYF.

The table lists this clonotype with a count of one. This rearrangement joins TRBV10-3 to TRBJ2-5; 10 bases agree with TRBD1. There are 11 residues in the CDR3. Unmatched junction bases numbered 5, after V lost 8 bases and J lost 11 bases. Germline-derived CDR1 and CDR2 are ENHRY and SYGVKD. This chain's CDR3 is CAIGGTGEQYF. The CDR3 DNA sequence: TGTGCCATCGGGGGGACAGGGGAGCAGTACTTC.

CDR3 sequence: CASSPRQGRSSYNSPLHF. The CDR3 nucleotides are TGCGCCAGCAGCCCGCGACAGGGTCGGAGCTCCTATAATTCACCCCTCCACTTT. The chain uses TRBV4-1 and TRBJ1-6; 7 bases line up with TRBD1. In germline, CDR1 is MGHRA, CDR2 YSYEKL. V lost 4 bases to trimming and J lost 0 bases; unmatched junction nucleotides: 9. The CDR3 length is 18 residues.

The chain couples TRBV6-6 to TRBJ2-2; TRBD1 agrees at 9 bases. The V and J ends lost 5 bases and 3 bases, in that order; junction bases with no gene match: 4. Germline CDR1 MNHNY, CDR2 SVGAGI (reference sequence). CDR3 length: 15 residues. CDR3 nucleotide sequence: TGTGCCAGCAGTAAACAGGGGGCGTACACCGGGGAGCTGTTTTTT. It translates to CASSKQGAYTGELFF.

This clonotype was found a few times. CDR3 amino acids: CASSEHGTGDHTDTQYF. The CDR3 DNA sequence: TGTGCCAGCAGTGAACATGGGACAGGGGACCACACAGATACGCAGTATTTT. This rearrangement joins TRBV2 to TRBJ2-3; TRBD1 aligns across 10 bases. The CDR3 covers 17 residues. Germline V CDR1 and CDR2: SNHLY, FYNNEI. V trimming: 2 bases; J trimming: 2 bases; junction bases outside the gene matches: 7.

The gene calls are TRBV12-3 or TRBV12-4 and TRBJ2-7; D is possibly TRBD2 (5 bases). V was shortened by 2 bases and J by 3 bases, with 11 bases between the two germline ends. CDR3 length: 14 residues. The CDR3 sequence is CASSLSDYYYEQYF. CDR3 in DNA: TGTGCCAGCAGTTTAAGTGACTACTACTACGAGCAGTACTTC.

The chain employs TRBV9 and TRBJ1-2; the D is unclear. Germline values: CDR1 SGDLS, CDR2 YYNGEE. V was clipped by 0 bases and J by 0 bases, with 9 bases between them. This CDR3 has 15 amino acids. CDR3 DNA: TGTGCCAGCAGCGTAGGGGCAGTCACTAACTATGGCTACACCTTC. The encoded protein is CASSVGAVTNYGYTF.

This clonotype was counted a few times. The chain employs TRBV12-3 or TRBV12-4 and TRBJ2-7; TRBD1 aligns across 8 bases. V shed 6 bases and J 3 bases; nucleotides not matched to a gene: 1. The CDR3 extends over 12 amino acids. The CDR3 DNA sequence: TGTGCCAGCAGGGGACAGGTCTACGAGCAGTACTTC. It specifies CASRGQVYEQYF.

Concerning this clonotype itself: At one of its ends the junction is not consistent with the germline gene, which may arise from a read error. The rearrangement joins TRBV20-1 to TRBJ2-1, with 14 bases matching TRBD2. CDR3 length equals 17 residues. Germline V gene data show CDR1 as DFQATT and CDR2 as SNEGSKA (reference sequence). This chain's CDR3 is CSAIGLAGGSSHNEQFF. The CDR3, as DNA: TGCAGTGCCATCGGACTAGCGGGAGGAAGCTCCCACAATGAGCAGTTCTTC.

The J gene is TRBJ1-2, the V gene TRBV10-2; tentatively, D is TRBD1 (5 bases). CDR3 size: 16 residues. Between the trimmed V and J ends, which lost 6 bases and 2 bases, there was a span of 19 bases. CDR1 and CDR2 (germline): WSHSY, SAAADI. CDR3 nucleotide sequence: TGCGCCAGCAGCCTTTCCCTTACGGGGGAGAACTATGGCTACACCTTC. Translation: CASSLSLTGENYGYTF.

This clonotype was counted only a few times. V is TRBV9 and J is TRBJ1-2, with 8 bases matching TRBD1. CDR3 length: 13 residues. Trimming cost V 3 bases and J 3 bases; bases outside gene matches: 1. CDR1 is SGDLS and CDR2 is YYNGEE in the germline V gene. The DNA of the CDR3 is TGTGCCAGCAGCGCAGGGGGCGACTATGGCTACACCTTC. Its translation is CASSAGGDYGYTF.

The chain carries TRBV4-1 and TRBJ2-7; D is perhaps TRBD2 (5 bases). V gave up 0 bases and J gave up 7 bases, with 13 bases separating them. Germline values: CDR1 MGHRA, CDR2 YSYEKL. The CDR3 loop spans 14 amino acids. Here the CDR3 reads CASSQDPASGEQYF. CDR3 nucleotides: TGCGCCAGCAGCCAAGACCCCGCCTCGGGGGAGCAGTACTTC.

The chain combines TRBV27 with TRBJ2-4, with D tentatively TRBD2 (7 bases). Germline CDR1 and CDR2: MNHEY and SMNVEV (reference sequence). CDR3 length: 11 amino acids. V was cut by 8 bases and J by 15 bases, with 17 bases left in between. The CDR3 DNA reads TGTGCCAGCGTAAGGAAAAGGGGGGGGTACTTC. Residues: CASVRKRGGYF.

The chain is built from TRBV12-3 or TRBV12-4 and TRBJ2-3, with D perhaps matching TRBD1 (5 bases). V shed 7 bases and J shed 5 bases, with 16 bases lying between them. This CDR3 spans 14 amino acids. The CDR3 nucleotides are TGTGCCAGCACATTCCCAGGGTTCTTAGATACGCAGTATTTT. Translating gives CASTFPGFLDTQYF.

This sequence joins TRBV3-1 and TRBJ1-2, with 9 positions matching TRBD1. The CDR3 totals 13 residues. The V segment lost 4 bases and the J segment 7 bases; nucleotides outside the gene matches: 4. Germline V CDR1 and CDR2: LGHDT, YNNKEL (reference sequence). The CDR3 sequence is CASSPQGAVGYTF. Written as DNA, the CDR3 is TGTGCCAGCAGCCCACAGGGGGCGGTTGGCTACACCTTC.

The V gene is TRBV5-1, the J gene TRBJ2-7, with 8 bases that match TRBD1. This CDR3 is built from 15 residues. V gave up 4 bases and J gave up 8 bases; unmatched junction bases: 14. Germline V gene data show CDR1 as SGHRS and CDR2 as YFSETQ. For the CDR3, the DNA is TGCGCCAGCAGCCCACCCGAGACAGGGGAAGACCAGCAGTACTTC. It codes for CASSPPETGEDQQYF.